Below, 8 T cell receptor beta chains from the same sample are listed, as sequenced in a study of CD8 T cells in ankylosing spondylitis. General observations from the study: Ankylosing spondylitis blood seemed to carry a telltale TCR beta motif made of several highly homologous variants.

TCRdb recomputed calls from the 5' RACE reads with MiXCR, one row per CDR3 protein. The table lists approximately 400,000 distinct CDR3 sequences, over 15% of them singletons, with 1% in the top ten. Their specific antigens are unknown. Sequenced input: blood, either unsorted or a sorted T cell fraction (not recorded which). These receptors were collected from a male donor with ankylosing spondylitis.

Ten or more counts support this clonotype. The chain uses TRBV29-1 and TRBJ2-1, with D perhaps matching TRBD1 (5 bases). The CDR3 spans 13 residues. V was trimmed by 7 bases and J by 0 bases, leaving 10 bases between them. The V gene's germline CDR1 is SQVTM and CDR2 ANQGSEA. The DNA for the CDR3 is TGCAGCGACACAGGCTACTCCTACAATGAGCAGTTCTTC. This translates into CSDTGYSYNEQFF.

The V gene is TRBV6-2 or TRBV6-3, the J gene TRBJ2-7; TRBD2 matches 7 bases. V lost 5 bases to trimming and J lost 4 bases; unmatched junction nucleotides: 11. This CDR3 contains 15 residues. The germline V gene has CDR1 MNHEY and CDR2 SVGEGT. DNA of the CDR3: TGTGCCAGCAGTACGCCCGGCGGGGGAATTTACGAGCAGTACTTC. The encoded protein is CASSTPGGGIYEQYF.

The sample holds many counts of this clonotype. The rearrangement joins TRBV11-2 to TRBJ2-5; 9 bases agree with TRBD2. The CDR3 spans 17 residues. J was trimmed by 9 bases and V by 3 bases; bases with no gene match: 17. CDR1 and CDR2 from the germline V gene are SGHAT and FQNNGV. CDR3 residues: CASSFDASGANRGAQYF. The CDR3 bases are TGTGCCAGCAGCTTCGATGCTAGCGGGGCGAACCGGGGGGCCCAGTACTTC. The complete variable domain, with remaining parts taken from reference TRBV11-2 and TRBJ2-5, reads EAGVAQSPRYKIIEKRQSVAFWCNPISGHATLYWYQQILGQGPKLLIQFQNNGVVDDSQLPKDRFSAERLKGVDSTLKIQPAKLEDSAVYLCASSFDASGANRGAQYFGPGTRLLVL.

The table lists this clonotype with a few counts. This chain joins TRBV6-2 or TRBV6-3 and TRBJ2-2; D gene uncertain. Trimming pared 2 bases from V and 1 base from J, leaving 8 bases between. Per the germline V gene, CDR1 is MNHEY and CDR2 is SVGEGT. The CDR3 totals 15 residues. CDR3 coding DNA: TGTGCCAGCAGTTACCCGGGCGGGAACACCGGGGAGCTGTTTTTT. Residues: CASSYPGGNTGELFF.

This clonotype was recorded many times. This chain joins TRBV29-1 and TRBJ2-5; a weak D match, TRBD2 (6 bases). Germline V gene sequence: CDR1 SQVTM, CDR2 ANQGSEA. CDR3 length: 13 amino acids. V lost 6 bases and J lost 5, with 16 bases in between. The CDR3 here is CSVLGLMRETQYF. In nucleotides, the CDR3 is TGCAGCGTCCTAGGACTAATGAGGGAGACCCAGTACTTC. Filled out from reference TRBV29-1 and TRBJ2-5, the complete variable domain reads SAVISQKPSRDICQRGTSLTIQCQVDSQVTMMFWYRQQPGQSLTLIATANQGSEATYESGFVIDKFPISRPNLTFSTLTVSNMSPEDSSIYLCSVLGLMRETQYFGPGTRLLVL.

This clonotype has only a few counts. The chain links TRBV27 to TRBJ1-2; 7 bases are shared with TRBD1. This CDR3 is built from 15 residues. Germline V gene data show CDR1 as MNHEY and CDR2 as SMNVEV (reference sequence). Unmatched junction bases numbered 13, after V lost 4 bases and J lost 8 bases. The CDR3 DNA reads TGTGCCAGCAGTTCCTGGGACAGCTTGGAGATCGGCTACACCTTC. Protein product: CASSSWDSLEIGYTF.

A few counts support this clonotype. The chain combines TRBV5-1 with TRBJ2-5, with a possible D match to TRBD2 (5 bases). The CDR3 has 16 amino acids. V gave up 5 bases and J gave up 3 bases, with 20 bases separating them. Germline assignment: CDR1 SGHRS and CDR2 YFSETQ. The CDR3 protein is CASSLGMVSEKETQYF. In nucleotides, the CDR3 is TGCGCCAGCAGTCTCGGGATGGTGTCAGAAAAAGAGACCCAGTACTTC. The variable domain in full, completed from reference TRBV5-1 and TRBJ2-5, reads KAGVTQTPRYLIKTRGQQVTLSCSPISGHRSVSWYQQTPGQGLQFLFEYFSETQRNKGNFPGRFSGRQFSNSRSEMNVSTLELGDSALYLCASSLGMVSEKETQYFGPGTRLLVL.

This clonotype was seen more than once but under ten times. This chain joins TRBV12-3 or TRBV12-4 and TRBJ2-1, with 8 positions matching TRBD1. The CDR3 contains 14 residues. After removal of 8 bases from V and 4 bases from J, the junction contained 7 bases not matched to a gene. CDR3 nucleotides: TGTGCCAGCCAGGGACAGGTGATTTACAATGAGCAGTTCTTC. It is translated as CASQGQVIYNEQFF.